This TCR beta chain was found in a study of PD-1 blockade in mismatch repair-deficient tumors. Study-level information: Patients had eleven to twelve mismatch repair-deficient cancer types, all previously treated and progressing. Study-wide findings and caveats: After pembrolizumab, tumor-resident clones rose rapidly, then generally contracted before radiologic responses.

Germline CDR1 reads MDHEN; CDR2 reads SYDVKM. The CDR3 contains 15 residues. The V end was cut by 5 bases, the J end by 1 base, with 12 bases between. The table lists this clone with a few counts. Its matching antigen is unknown. Mismatch repair deficiency was confirmed in all patients, by PCR or immunohistochemistry. Produced via immunoSEQ multiplex PCR; TCRdb's table is partial and in-frame only. The sample lists roughly 120,000 clones, over 60% occurring once. This chain connects TRBV28 to TRBJ1-5, with a weak D call TRBD1 (5 bases). The specimen was peripheral blood, collected 60 to 65 weeks after starting pembrolizumab. The sequence came from an adult with mismatch repair-deficient cancer. The DNA for the CDR3 is TGTGCCAGCAGTCCCTATTGGGGGAGCAATCAGCCCCAGCATTTT. Its translation: CASSPYWGSNQPQHF.